A single T cell receptor (beta chain) is shown here with its context. What it binds is not known. The data derive from a study of OX40 agonist ivuxolimab in advanced cancers. Study-wide results and limits: Among patients with partial responses at 0.1-3.0 mg/kg, clonal expansion was among the lowest. There was clonal expansion of CD4+ and CD8+ blood T cells by week 6 at 0.1 to 3.0 mg/kg.

The data were produced by immunoSEQ multiplex PCR, yet TCRdb's version contains in-frame clones alone and is incomplete. Here the sample spans 65,000 to 95,000 clones, around four fifths being singletons. The ends were cut back, 0 bases at V and 6 bases at J, with 11 bases in the middle. This CDR3 contains 14 residues. The germline gives CDR1 SGHTA, CDR2 FQGNSA. This clonotype was obtained from an adult with an advanced solid tumor such as melanoma, head and neck, liver or kidney cancer. This chain joins TRBV7-2 and TRBJ2-5; D gene ambiguous. The specimen was CD4+ or CD8+ T cells sorted from blood, collected in a trial of the OX40 agonist ivuxolimab. CDR3 sequence reads: CASSLAYRVQTQYF. The CDR3 DNA reads as TGTGCCAGCAGCTTAGCGTATAGGGTTCAGACCCAGTACTTC.